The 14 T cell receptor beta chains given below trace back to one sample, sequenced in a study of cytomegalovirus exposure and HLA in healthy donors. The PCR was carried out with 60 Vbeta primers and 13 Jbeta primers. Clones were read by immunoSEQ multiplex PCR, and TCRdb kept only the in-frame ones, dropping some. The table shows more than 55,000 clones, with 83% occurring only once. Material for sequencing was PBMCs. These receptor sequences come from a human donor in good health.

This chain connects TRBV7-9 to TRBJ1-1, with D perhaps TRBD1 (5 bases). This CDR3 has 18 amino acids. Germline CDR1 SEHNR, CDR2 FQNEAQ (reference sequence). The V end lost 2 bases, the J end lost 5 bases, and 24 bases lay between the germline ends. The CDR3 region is CASSLIESTLQGRTEAFF. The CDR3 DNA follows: TGTGCCAGCAGCTTAATAGAGTCAACGTTGCAGGGTAGGACTGAAGCTTTCTTT.

The CDR3 DNA reads TGTGCCAGCGGGTCCGCCGCCGGGGGCTATGGCTACACCTTC. Translating gives CASGSAAGGYGYTF. The V and J genes are TRBV6-5 and TRBJ1-2; perhaps TRBD1 as D (5 bases). Germline V gives CDR1 MNHEY, CDR2 SVGAGI. Trimming left V 8 bases short and J 4 bases short, with 17 bases between. This CDR3 is built from 14 residues.

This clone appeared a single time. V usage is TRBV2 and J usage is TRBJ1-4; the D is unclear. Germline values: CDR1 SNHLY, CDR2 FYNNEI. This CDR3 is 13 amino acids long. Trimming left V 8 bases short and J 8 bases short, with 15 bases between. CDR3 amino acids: CASFVNDLEKLFF. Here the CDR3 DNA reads TGTGCCAGCTTCGTCAATGACTTAGAAAAACTGTTTTTT.

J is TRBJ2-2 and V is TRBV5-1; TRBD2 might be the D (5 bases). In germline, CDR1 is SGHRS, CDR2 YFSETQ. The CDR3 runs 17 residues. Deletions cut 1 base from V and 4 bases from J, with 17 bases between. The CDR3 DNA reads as TGCGCCAGCAGCTTGTACGACCTACTTCGGGGCACCGGGGAGCTGTTTTTT. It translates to CASSLYDLLRGTGELFF. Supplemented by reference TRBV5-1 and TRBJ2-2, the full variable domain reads KAGVTQTPRYLIKTRGQQVTLSCSPISGHRSVSWYQQTPGQGLQFLFEYFSETQRNKGNFPGRFSGRQFSNSRSEMNVSTLELGDSALYLCASSLYDLLRGTGELFFGEGSRLTVL.

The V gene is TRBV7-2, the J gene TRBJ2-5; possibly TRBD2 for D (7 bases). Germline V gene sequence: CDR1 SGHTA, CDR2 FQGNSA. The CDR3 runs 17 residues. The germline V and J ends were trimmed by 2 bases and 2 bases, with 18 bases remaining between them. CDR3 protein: CASSLRGAGEVQETQYF. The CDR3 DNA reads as TGTGCCAGCAGCTTAAGGGGGGCGGGAGAAGTACAAGAGACCCAGTACTTC.

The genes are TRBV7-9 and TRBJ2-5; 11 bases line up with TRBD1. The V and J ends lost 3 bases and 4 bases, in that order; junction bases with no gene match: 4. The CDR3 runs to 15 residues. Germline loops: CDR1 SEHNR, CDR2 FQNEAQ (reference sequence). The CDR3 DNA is TGTGCCAGCAGCTTGGGACAGGGGGGAAGAGAGACCCAGTACTTC. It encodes CASSLGQGGRETQYF. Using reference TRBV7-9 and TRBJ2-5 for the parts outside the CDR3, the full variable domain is DTGVSQNPRHKITKRGQNVTFRCDPISEHNRLYWYRQTLGQGPEFLTYFQNEAQLEKSRLLSDRFSAERPKGSFSTLEIQRTEQGDSAMYLCASSLGQGGRETQYFGPGTRLLVL.

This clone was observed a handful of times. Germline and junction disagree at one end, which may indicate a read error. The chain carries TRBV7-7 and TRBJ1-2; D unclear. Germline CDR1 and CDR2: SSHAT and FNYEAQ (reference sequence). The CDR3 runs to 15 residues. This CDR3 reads CASSPLTGANYGYTF. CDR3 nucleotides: TGTGCTAGCAGCCCTCTGACCGGAGCTAACTATGGCTACACCTTC.

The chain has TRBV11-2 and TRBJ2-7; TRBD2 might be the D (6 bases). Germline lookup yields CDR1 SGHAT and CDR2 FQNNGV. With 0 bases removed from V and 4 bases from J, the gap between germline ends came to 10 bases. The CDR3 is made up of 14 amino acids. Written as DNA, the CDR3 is TGTGCCAGCAGCTTAGATCCGGCGGGGTACGAGCAGTACTTC. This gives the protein CASSLDPAGYEQYF.

This chain's CDR3 is CASRPGQLFQETQYF. The CDR3 DNA is TGTGCCAGCAGGCCCGGACAGTTATTCCAAGAGACCCAGTACTTC. The V call is TRBV5-4, the J call TRBJ2-5, with D possibly matching TRBD1 (6 bases). The V end was cut by 5 bases, the J end by 1 base, with 15 bases between. This CDR3 spans 15 amino acids. Per germline, CDR1 SGHNT and CDR2 YYREEE (reference sequence).

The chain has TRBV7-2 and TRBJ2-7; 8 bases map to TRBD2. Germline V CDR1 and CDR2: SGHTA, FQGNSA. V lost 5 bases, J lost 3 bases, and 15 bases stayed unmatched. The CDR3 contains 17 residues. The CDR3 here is CASSPSKVSGTSYEQYF. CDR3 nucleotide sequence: TGTGCCAGCAGCCCCTCTAAGGTTAGCGGGACGAGCTACGAGCAGTACTTC.

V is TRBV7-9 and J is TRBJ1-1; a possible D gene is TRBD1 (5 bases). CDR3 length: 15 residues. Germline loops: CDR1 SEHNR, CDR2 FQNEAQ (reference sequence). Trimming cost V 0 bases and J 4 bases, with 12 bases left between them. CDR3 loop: CASSLAWGTVTEAFF. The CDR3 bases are TGTGCCAGCAGCTTAGCCTGGGGCACCGTCACTGAAGCTTTCTTT.

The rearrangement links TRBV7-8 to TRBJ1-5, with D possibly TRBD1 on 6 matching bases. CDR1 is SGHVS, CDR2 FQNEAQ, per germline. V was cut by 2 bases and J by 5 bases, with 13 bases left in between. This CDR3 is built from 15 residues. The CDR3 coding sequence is TGTGCCAGCAGCTTATTCTGGGGGGGCGATCAGCCCCAGCATTTT. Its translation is CASSLFWGGDQPQHF.

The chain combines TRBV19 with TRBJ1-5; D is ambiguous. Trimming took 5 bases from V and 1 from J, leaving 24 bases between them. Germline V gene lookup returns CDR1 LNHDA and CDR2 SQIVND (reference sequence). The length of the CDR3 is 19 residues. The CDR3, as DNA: TGTGCCAGTAGTGTACTTCCGGCCAGGCTGAGATTCAGCAATCAGCCCCAGCATTTT. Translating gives CASSVLPARLRFSNQPQHF.

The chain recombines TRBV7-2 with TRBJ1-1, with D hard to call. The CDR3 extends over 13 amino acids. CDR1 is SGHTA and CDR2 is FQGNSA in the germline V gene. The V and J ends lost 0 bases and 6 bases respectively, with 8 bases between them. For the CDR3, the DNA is TGTGCCAGCAGCTTAGCCACAGCCGCTGAAGCTTTCTTT. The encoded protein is CASSLATAAEAFF.